This T cell receptor beta chain was sequenced in a study of shared clonotypes between healthy human individuals. Germline CDR1 and CDR2: KGHSH and LQKENI. The V end lost 0 bases, the J end lost 2 bases, and 8 bases lay between the germline ends. The CDR3 is 15 amino acids. Here immunoSEQ multiplex PCR was the method, and the copy in TCRdb shows in-frame clones only, minus some. The repertoire holds about 1.5 million clones, with approximately 98% as singletons. This sequence was found in a man aged 30 to 39 in good health. This chain uses TRBV18 with TRBJ2-1, with D possibly being TRBD2 (6 bases). The specimen sequenced was naive CD4+ T cells sorted from blood. Subset here: CD45RA+ positively selected. DNA of the CDR3: TGTGCCAGCTCACCACCCGGGACTGCCTACAATGAGCAGTTCTTC. Protein: CASSPPGTAYNEQFF.